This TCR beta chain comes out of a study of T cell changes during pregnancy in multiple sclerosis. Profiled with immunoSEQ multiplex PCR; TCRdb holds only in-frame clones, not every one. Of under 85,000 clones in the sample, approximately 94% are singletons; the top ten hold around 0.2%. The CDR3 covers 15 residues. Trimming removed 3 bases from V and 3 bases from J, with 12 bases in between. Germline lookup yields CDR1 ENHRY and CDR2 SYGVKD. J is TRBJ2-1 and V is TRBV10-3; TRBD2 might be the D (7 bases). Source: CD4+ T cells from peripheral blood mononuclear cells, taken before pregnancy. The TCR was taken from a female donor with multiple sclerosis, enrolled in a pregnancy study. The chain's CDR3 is CAISDSGGGYNEQFF. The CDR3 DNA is TGTGCCATCAGTGACTCGGGGGGCGGCTACAATGAGCAGTTCTTC.